These 5 T cell receptor beta chains share one sample of origin, sequenced in a study of T cells after somatic rescue of genetic block. Sequencing was performed with immunoSEQ multiplex PCR; in TCRdb, only in-frame clones are kept and a portion is missing. This repertoire shows more than 12,000 clones, approximately 75% found once; its top ten account for 28%. The material sequenced was peripheral blood mononuclear cells (PBMCs). The receptors derive from a man aged 18 to 30.

This clone was recorded a few times. This chain joins TRBV19 and TRBJ2-3; 7 bases match TRBD1. The V gene's germline CDR1 is LNHDA and CDR2 SQIVND (reference sequence). This CDR3 has 15 residues. V lost 3 bases to trimming and J lost 6 bases; unmatched junction nucleotides: 9. The CDR3 DNA is TGTGCCAGTAGTATTATAGCAGGGGGTCTGGATACGCAGTATTTT. It encodes CASSIIAGGLDTQYF.

This sequence joins TRBV6-9 and TRBJ2-2; the match to TRBD1 covers 12 bases. Germline V CDR1 and CDR2: MNHGY, SVAAGI. V shed 5 bases, J shed 7 bases, and the junction held 5 bases outside the gene matches. This CDR3 comprises 15 residues. CDR3 protein: CASSLGQGAVGELFF. The CDR3 nucleotides are TGTGCCAGCAGTCTGGGACAGGGGGCGGTCGGGGAGCTGTTTTTT.

This clone was found a few times. The chain has TRBV28 and TRBJ2-2; D remains unclear. V gave up 5 bases and J gave up 0 bases, with 13 bases separating them. Germline assignment: CDR1 MDHEN and CDR2 SYDVKM. CDR3 length: 16 amino acids. As DNA, the CDR3 is TGTGCCAGCAGTCCCCGGACGGCGTCGAACACCGGGGAGCTGTTTTTT. It is translated as CASSPRTASNTGELFF.

The V and J genes are TRBV7-3 and TRBJ2-6; no firm D call. CDR1 SGHTA and CDR2 FQGTGA come from the germline V gene. V lost 0 bases and J 0 bases, leaving 6 bases between the germline ends. The CDR3 consists of 16 residues. The CDR3 here is CASSLTRLSGANVLTF. The CDR3 region has the DNA TGTGCCAGCAGCTTAACACGGCTCTCTGGGGCCAACGTCCTGACTTTC.

The chain uses TRBV7-9 and TRBJ1-1; TRBD1 matches at 10 bases. The ends lost 5 bases at V and 0 bases at J; junction bases unmatched: 3. The length of the CDR3 is 15 residues. Germline assignment: CDR1 SEHNR and CDR2 FQNEAQ (reference sequence). CDR3 amino acids: CASSPGQGVNTEAFF. CDR3 DNA: TGTGCCAGCAGCCCCGGACAGGGGGTGAACACTGAAGCTTTCTTT.